The subject of this entry is one T cell receptor (beta chain). Germline CDR1 and CDR2: SGHTA and FQGTGA. V lost 5 bases, J lost 2 bases, and 11 bases lay in between. The CDR3 spans 14 residues. The data belong to a study of blood T cell repertoires in COVID-19. Overall study context: From the United States, Italy and Spain came samples of acute and convalescent COVID-19.

Per the original methods: Using reference gene primer amplification, nucleated cell counts were estimated. Clones were sequenced by immunoSEQ multiplex PCR, and TCRdb holds only the in-frame ones, with some missing. V and J calls and clone size are as listed in that table; D and trimming were resolved from the DNA. This sample has 100,000 to 150,000 clones, with about 86% found just once. This receptor was taken from a woman aged 45-65 years with acute or convalescent COVID-19. Sequencing was performed on peripheral blood. V gene TRBV7-3 combines with J gene TRBJ2-3, with D perhaps matching TRBD1 (5 bases). The CDR3 sequence is CASSTGHPTDTQYF. The DNA of the CDR3 is TGTGCCAGCAGCACCGGACATCCCACAGATACGCAGTATTTT. Supplemented by reference TRBV7-3 and TRBJ2-3, the full variable domain reads GAGVSQTPSNKVTEKGKYVELRCDPISGHTALYWYRQSLGQGPEFLIYFQGTGAADDSGLPNDRFFAVRPEGSVSTLKIQRTERGDSAVYLCASSTGHPTDTQYFGPGTRLTVL.